This TCR beta chain was captured by sequencing in a study of blood T cell repertoires in COVID-19. Enrolled through a virtual design, the participants were between roughly 18 and 89 years of age and came from under 25 US areas. Recovery among Cohort 3 donors was established by two negative PCRs, clearance, or symptom resolution. This clone was recorded once. Authors' methods: How many nucleated cells were present was estimated from reference gene primer amplification. Generated by immunoSEQ multiplex PCR, the TCRdb table keeps only in-frame clones and is missing some. That table is the source of V, J and clone size, and D and trimming were worked out from the DNA. The sample has about 380,000 clones; more than 75% are singletons. The TCR comes from a woman younger than 35 who had recovered from COVID-19. Sequenced material: PBMCs or T cells enriched from blood (not recorded which).

CDR3 region: CASSLRPGPLQPQHF. The CDR3 DNA is TGCGCCAGCAGCTTGAGGCCAGGGCCCCTTCAGCCCCAGCATTTT. The chain combines TRBV5-1 with TRBJ1-5; the D gene is possibly TRBD1 (5 bases). This CDR3 contains 15 residues. From germline, CDR1 is SGHRS and CDR2 YFSETQ. With 1 base removed from V and 6 bases from J, the gap between germline ends came to 14 bases.